The 30 T cell receptor beta chains given below trace back to one sample, sequenced in a study of blood T cell repertoires in COVID-19. The assay was immunoSEQ multiplex PCR, and TCRdb's table has in-frame clones only and misses some. The sample has approximately 40,000 clones, about nine tenths seen once. The sequenced sample was peripheral blood. The receptors originated from a man aged 55 to 69 with acute or convalescent COVID-19.

This chain links TRBV28 with TRBJ2-1; weak D call: TRBD1 (6 bases). Trimming stripped 5 bases from V and 1 base from J, with 15 bases between. From germline, CDR1 is MDHEN and CDR2 SYDVKM. This CDR3 region has 16 residues. CDR3 in DNA: TGTGCCAGCAGTAACCAAGGGGGTGTATCCTACAATGAGCAGTTCTTC. This sequence encodes CASSNQGGVSYNEQFF.

The chain uses TRBV27 and TRBJ1-5; D unclear. V was trimmed by 5 bases and J by 6 bases, leaving 8 bases between them. CDR1 is MNHEY and CDR2 is SMNVEV in the germline V gene (reference sequence). CDR3 length: 12 amino acids. CDR3 in amino acids: CASSNGIQPQHF. The CDR3 region has the DNA TGTGCCAGCAGTAACGGGATTCAGCCCCAGCATTTT.

The rearrangement joins TRBV9 to TRBJ1-5; 9 bases are shared with TRBD1. The trim removed 2 bases at V and 6 bases at J, leaving 6 bases unmatched. There are 15 residues in the CDR3. CDR1 is SGDLS and CDR2 is YYNGEE in the germline V gene. The CDR3, as DNA: TGTGCCAGCAGCGTGGGGACAGGGAGGGGTCAGCCCCAGCATTTT. The encoded protein is CASSVGTGRGQPQHF.

The V call is TRBV7-2, the J call TRBJ1-1; no clear D. Trimming took 3 bases from V and 0 from J, leaving 11 bases between them. This CDR3 comprises 15 residues. Germline loops: CDR1 SGHTA, CDR2 FQGNSA. The DNA of the CDR3 is TGTGCCAGCAGCTTCGGGAGTGTCATGAACACTGAAGCTTTCTTT. This gives the protein CASSFGSVMNTEAFF.

The V call is TRBV5-1, the J call TRBJ2-3, with D hard to call. Trimming stripped 0 bases from V and 0 bases from J, with 11 bases between. Germline V gene sequence: CDR1 SGHRS, CDR2 YFSETQ. The CDR3 contains 16 residues. For the CDR3, the DNA is TGCGCCAGCAGCTTGGTCCAGGTATCTAGCACAGATACGCAGTATTTT. It encodes CASSLVQVSSTDTQYF.

This clone was picked up a small number of times. CDR3 bases: TGCGCCAGCAGCCTTGAGACAGGGAGAACCTACAATGAGCAGTTCTTC. Residues: CASSLETGRTYNEQFF. The rearrangement joins TRBV4-1 to TRBJ2-1, with 7 bases identical to TRBD1. The CDR3 runs to 16 residues. V lost 4 bases, J lost 2 bases, and 8 bases stayed unmatched. CDR1 and CDR2 from the germline V gene are MGHRA and YSYEKL.

The V and J genes are TRBV5-1 and TRBJ1-2; D might be TRBD1 (6 bases). Looked up from germline, CDR1 is SGHRS and CDR2 is YFSETQ. Trimming shortened V by 0 bases and J by 4 bases, and 25 bases separated the two germline ends. The CDR3 is 19 amino acids. The CDR3 spells CASSLDGGAWTRSIYGYTF. DNA of the CDR3: TGCGCCAGCAGCTTGGATGGGGGCGCTTGGACCCGAAGCATCTATGGCTACACCTTC.

The gene calls are TRBV4-2 and TRBJ1-2, with D tentatively TRBD1 (5 bases). Trimming cost V 3 bases and J 3 bases, with 11 bases left between them. This CDR3 has 14 residues. Per germline, CDR1 LGHNA and CDR2 YNFKEQ. The CDR3 DNA reads TGTGCCAGCAGCCACCGCGTGGGGCACTATGGCTACACCTTC. It translates to CASSHRVGHYGYTF.

The chain carries TRBV2 and TRBJ1-5, with a possible D match to TRBD1 (6 bases). The germline CDR1 and CDR2 sequences are SNHLY and FYNNEI. This CDR3 contains 14 residues. With 5 bases removed from V and 4 bases from J, the gap between germline ends came to 12 bases. The CDR3 bases are TGTGCCAGCAGTAGTTACCAGGGGAATCAGCCCCAGCATTTT. This sequence encodes CASSSYQGNQPQHF.

The CDR3 here is CASSWYRTGFSNTEAFF. CDR3 nucleotide sequence: TGTGCCAGCAGCTGGTACAGGACAGGGTTCTCGAACACTGAAGCTTTCTTT. This chain joins TRBV14 and TRBJ1-1, with 8 bases identical to TRBD1. Germline V gene data show CDR1 as SGHDN and CDR2 as FVKESK. This CDR3 contains 17 residues. The V segment lost 5 bases and the J segment 1 base; nucleotides outside the gene matches: 12.

As for this clone: The germline gene is not matched at one end of the junction; a read error may be the cause. The CDR3 region is CASSFDRVKETQYF. The CDR3 DNA reads TGCGCTAGCAGCTTCGACAGGGTTAAAGAGACCCAGTACTTC. The chain couples TRBV5-1 to TRBJ2-5; 7 positions match TRBD1. Germline loops: CDR1 SGHRS, CDR2 YFSETQ. The length of the CDR3 is 14 residues.

This sequence joins TRBV7-8 and TRBJ1-2; no definite D call. Trimming took 1 base from V and 2 from J, leaving 20 bases between them. The germline V gene encodes CDR1 SGHVS and CDR2 FQNEAQ. The CDR3 has 18 amino acids. The CDR3 region is CASSLERAPGRSNYGYTF. As DNA, the CDR3 is TGTGCCAGCAGCTTAGAGAGGGCGCCCGGTCGGTCCAACTATGGCTACACCTTC.

A single count supports this clone. The J gene is TRBJ1-1, the V gene TRBV28; no clear D gene. V was shortened by 3 bases and J by 8 bases, with 10 bases between the two germline ends. The CDR3 spans 12 residues. Germline assignment: CDR1 MDHEN and CDR2 SYDVKM. The CDR3 sequence: CASSFGVAEAFF. CDR3 in DNA: TGTGCCAGCAGTTTCGGGGTAGCCGAAGCTTTCTTT.

The V and J genes are TRBV7-2 and TRBJ1-4; 7 bases match TRBD1. This CDR3 spans 14 amino acids. The ends lost 6 bases at V and 2 bases at J; junction bases unmatched: 3. In germline, CDR1 is SGHTA, CDR2 FQGNSA. The CDR3: CASRQQGTNEKLFF. The CDR3 bases are TGTGCCAGCAGGCAACAGGGGACTAATGAAAAACTGTTTTTT. The whole variable domain, remainder taken from reference TRBV7-2 and TRBJ1-4, is GAGVSQSPSNKVTEKGKDVELRCDPISGHTALYWYRQSLGQGLEFLIYFQGNSAPDKSGLPSDRFSAERTGGSVSTLTIQRTQQEDSAVYLCASRQQGTNEKLFFGSGTQLSVL.

The chain employs TRBV30 and TRBJ2-1; TRBD1 agrees at 9 bases. CDR3 length equals 15 residues. V lost 1 base and J lost 6; bases outside the gene matches: 7. Germline CDR1 reads GTSNPN; CDR2 reads SVGIG (reference sequence). The CDR3 is CAWSDNRGLGNEQFF. The CDR3 DNA is TGTGCCTGGAGTGACAACAGGGGGCTAGGCAATGAGCAGTTCTTC.

This chain joins TRBV5-1 and TRBJ2-2; D uncertain. V was clipped by 0 bases and J by 6 bases, with 9 bases between them. The CDR3 is 14 residues long. CDR1 and CDR2 from the germline V gene are SGHRS and YFSETQ. In DNA form, the CDR3 reads TGCGCCAGCAGCTTGGAACACATGTCCGGGGAGCTGTTTTTT. Translation gives CASSLEHMSGELFF.

V is TRBV3-1 (or the pseudogene TRBV3-2) and J is TRBJ2-7, with a possible D match to TRBD2 (7 bases). Trimming shortened V by 5 bases and J by 5 bases, and 16 bases separated the two germline ends. Per germline, CDR1 LGHDT and CDR2 YNNKEL (reference sequence). The CDR3 length is 14 residues. The CDR3 is CASSFSGGGDEQYF. CDR3 coding DNA: TGTGCCAGCAGCTTCAGTGGCGGGGGCGACGAGCAGTACTTC.

The genes are TRBV5-1 and TRBJ1-2, with a tentative D call TRBD1 (6 bases). The CDR3 has 13 amino acids. Trimming removed 4 bases at V and 2 bases at J, with 9 bases between. Germline-derived CDR1 and CDR2 are SGHRS and YFSETQ. The CDR3 region is CASSPQGNYGYTF. In DNA, the CDR3 is TGCGCCAGCAGCCCGCAGGGGAACTATGGCTACACCTTC.

This chain links TRBV6-6 with TRBJ2-7, with D perhaps TRBD1 (5 bases). The V gene lost 6 bases and the J gene lost 3 bases, with 12 bases spanning the gap. The CDR3 has 13 residues. CDR1 MNHNY and CDR2 SVGAGI come from the germline V gene (reference sequence). The chain's CDR3 is CASSPQGFYEQYV. CDR3 DNA: TGTGCCAGCAGCCCTCAGGGCTTCTACGAGCAGTACGTC.

The chain has TRBV19 and TRBJ2-3; 8 nucleotides agree with TRBD1. Germline V gives CDR1 LNHDA, CDR2 SQIVND (reference sequence). The J segment lost 1 base and the V segment lost 5 bases, leaving 5 bases of the junction unmatched. The CDR3 sequence is 15 residues long. CDR3 amino acids: CASSVLGQGTDTQYF. The CDR3 region has the DNA TGTGCCAGTAGTGTATTGGGACAGGGCACAGATACGCAGTATTTT.

This clone showed up just a few times. The gene calls are TRBV18 and TRBJ2-7; 13 bases are a match to TRBD2. CDR1 is KGHSH and CDR2 is LQKENI in the germline V gene. J gave up 7 bases and V 3 bases, and 12 bases lay outside the gene matches. The CDR3 sequence is 17 residues long. The CDR3 is CASSPTSGRPASGEQYF. The CDR3 region has the DNA TGTGCCAGCTCACCGACTAGCGGGAGGCCTGCTTCTGGGGAGCAGTACTTC.

The rearrangement joins TRBV7-9 to TRBJ2-5, with D unclear. CDR1 SEHNR and CDR2 FQNEAQ come from the germline V gene (reference sequence). The CDR3 length is 14 residues. Trimming removed 5 bases from V and 4 bases from J, with 14 bases in between. In DNA form, the CDR3 reads TGTGCCAGCAGCCACCGCGTCCGTGGAGAGACCCAGTACTTC. This codes for CASSHRVRGETQYF.

J is TRBJ1-1 and V is TRBV9, with 7 positions matching TRBD1. Trimming removed 2 bases from V and 1 base from J; junction bases left unmatched: 5. Germline CDR1 and CDR2: SGDLS and YYNGEE. The CDR3 length is 15 residues. The CDR3 reads CASSVGHRGNTEAFF. The CDR3 DNA reads as TGTGCCAGCAGCGTTGGGCACAGGGGGAACACTGAAGCTTTCTTT.

The V call is TRBV29-1, the J call TRBJ2-1, with 12 bases lining up with TRBD1. In germline, CDR1 is SQVTM, CDR2 ANQGSEA. V trimming: 3 bases; J trimming: 5 bases; junction bases outside the gene matches: 14. The CDR3 extends over 18 amino acids. The chain's CDR3 is CSVDRDRGPSGVNNEQFF. The CDR3, as DNA: TGCAGCGTTGACCGGGACAGGGGGCCATCGGGGGTCAACAATGAGCAGTTCTTC.

This clone was recorded once. The chain combines TRBV5-4 with TRBJ1-2; 9 bases are shared with TRBD1. V shed 2 bases, J shed 1 base, and the junction held 12 bases outside the gene matches. The CDR3 runs to 18 residues. The germline gives CDR1 SGHNT, CDR2 YYREEE (reference sequence). This CDR3 is CASSLGGGQGANNYGYTF. The CDR3, as DNA: TGTGCCAGCAGCTTAGGGGGGGGACAGGGTGCAAATAACTATGGCTACACCTTC.

J is TRBJ1-2 and V is TRBV5-1, with 7 bases that match TRBD1. CDR1 is SGHRS, CDR2 YFSETQ, per germline. V trimming: 4 bases; J trimming: 8 bases; junction bases outside the gene matches: 8. This CDR3 is 13 amino acids long. The CDR3 DNA reads TGCGCCAGCAGCCGTGACAGGGTTAAGGGCTACACCTTC. Amino acids: CASSRDRVKGYTF.

This clone came up a few times. The rearrangement joins TRBV28 to TRBJ2-1; 10 bases fit TRBD2. The CDR3 contains 15 residues. Germline CDR1 and CDR2: MDHEN and SYDVKM. V was pared by 7 bases and J by 3 bases, with 6 bases of the junction left unmatched. The CDR3 loop reads CASIAGGLNYNEQFF. Here the CDR3 DNA reads TGTGCCAGCATAGCGGGAGGTCTCAACTACAATGAGCAGTTCTTC.

The rearrangement uses TRBV28 and TRBJ2-2; 7 bases match TRBD2. V lost 4 bases, J lost 6 bases, and 8 bases stayed unmatched. CDR3 length: 15 amino acids. Germline loops: CDR1 MDHEN, CDR2 SYDVKM. CDR3 sequence (DNA): TGTGCCAGCAGTTCCTCACTAGCGTCCCCCGGGGAGCTGTTTTTT. It translates to CASSSSLASPGELFF.

Written as DNA, the CDR3 is TGTGCCTGGAGTGAATCCAGCGGGAGGCTTAACGTC. This gives the protein CAWSESSGRLNV. This chain connects TRBV30 to TRBJ2-7; 9 bases match TRBD2. The CDR3 totals 12 residues. Per the germline V gene, CDR1 is GTSNPN and CDR2 is SVGIG (reference sequence).

This chain uses TRBV5-5 with TRBJ2-1, with a possible D match to TRBD1 (6 bases). V lost 2 bases and J 2 bases, leaving 8 bases between the germline ends. Germline assignment: CDR1 SGHKS and CDR2 YYEKEE (reference sequence). This CDR3 has 14 residues. The CDR3 DNA sequence: TGTGCCAGCAGCTTCAGGGGCCCCTACAATGAGCAGTTCTTC. The encoded protein is CASSFRGPYNEQFF.